These 23 T cell receptor beta chains came from one sample sequenced in a study of blood T cells in healthy people across ages. A second PCR, run for roughly 6 to 11 cycles, used a sample-barcoded 5' primer plus a J-beta primer mix. TCRdb reprocessed the 5' RACE reads via MiXCR and lists one record per CDR3 protein. The sample yields 850,000 to 1,000,000 distinct CDR3 sequences, about 51% seen once. Sequencing was done on a sample of blood. The receptors were sampled from a woman aged 60-70 years in good health.

This clonotype showed up just a few times. The V gene is TRBV7-2, the J gene TRBJ2-7, with no clear D. Germline V gives CDR1 SGHTA, CDR2 FQGNSA. V was shortened by 2 bases and J by 1 base, with 6 bases between the two germline ends. The CDR3 covers 13 residues. The CDR3 nucleotides read TGTGCCAGCAGCTTACAGGAGTCCTACGAGCAGTACTTC. This encodes CASSLQESYEQYF.

J is TRBJ2-7 and V is TRBV12-3 or TRBV12-4; perhaps TRBD1 as D (6 bases). Trimming took off 6 bases at V and 4 bases at J, with 16 bases between the two ends. The CDR3 loop spans 14 amino acids. As DNA, the CDR3 is TGTGCCAGCAGCCGCCGACAGGATCGTTACGAGCAGTACTTC. Amino acids: CASSRRQDRYEQYF.

Notes on this clonotype: One end of the junction is discordant with germline, which a read error may explain. The V gene is TRBV6-5, the J gene TRBJ2-3; 9 bases map to TRBD2. The CDR3 is 15 amino acids. Per the germline V gene, CDR1 is MNHEY and CDR2 is SVGAGI. As DNA, the CDR3 is TGTGCCAGCCTCAAAACCGGGACTAGCTCGAATACGCTGTATTTT. Its translation is CASLKTGTSSNTLYF.

This clonotype turned up a few times. This chain uses TRBV7-2 with TRBJ2-3, with a possible D match to TRBD2 (6 bases). Trimming left V 4 bases short and J 8 bases short, with 19 bases between. This CDR3 region has 15 residues. CDR1 and CDR2 from the germline V gene are SGHTA and FQGNSA. The CDR3 sequence: CASSSRRGVGGTQYF. The CDR3, as DNA: TGTGCCAGCAGCTCTAGACGCGGGGTGGGAGGTACGCAGTATTTT. Drawing the rest from reference TRBV7-2 and TRBJ2-3, the complete variable domain is GAGVSQSPSNKVTEKGKDVELRCDPISGHTALYWYRQSLGQGLEFLIYFQGNSAPDKSGLPSDRFSAERTGGSVSTLTIQRTQQEDSAVYLCASSSRRGVGGTQYFGPGTRLTVL.

This clonotype appeared once. The rearrangement joins TRBV3-1 to TRBJ1-1; TRBD1 might be the D (5 bases). This CDR3 is 16 amino acids long. The germline CDR1 and CDR2 sequences are LGHDT and YNNKEL (reference sequence). V lost 1 base, J lost 0 bases, and 12 bases lay in between. The CDR3 sequence: CASSQGDRHMNTEAFF. The DNA of the CDR3 is TGTGCCAGCAGCCAAGGGGACCGACACATGAACACTGAAGCTTTCTTT.

This clonotype showed up just a few times. This rearrangement joins TRBV4-1 to TRBJ2-5; D may be TRBD2 (5 bases). Germline V gene lookup returns CDR1 MGHRA and CDR2 YSYEKL. The V end was cut by 5 bases, the J end by 2 bases, with 21 bases between. The length of the CDR3 is 17 residues. DNA of the CDR3: TGCGCCAGCAGCTCCCCCTCGAGAGGGCCCTGGCAAGAGACCCAGTACTTC. Translated: CASSSPSRGPWQETQYF.

The chain links TRBV6-5 to TRBJ2-5, with 7 bases lining up with TRBD1. The junction had 12 bases not matched to a gene; V was cut back by 6 bases and J by 5 bases. Per germline, CDR1 MNHEY and CDR2 SVGAGI. The CDR3 is 15 residues long. Written as DNA, the CDR3 is TGTGCCAGCAGCGAGACAGGGTCCATAAGGGAGACCCAGTACTTC. This encodes CASSETGSIRETQYF.

The CDR3 DNA follows: TGCAGTGCTACCTACTTAGGGGGGAATCGATATGGCTACACCTTC. It translates to CSATYLGGNRYGYTF. The chain links TRBV20-1 to TRBJ1-2, with D perhaps matching TRBD1 (6 bases). The CDR3 is made up of 15 amino acids. CDR1 is DFQATT, CDR2 SNEGSKA, per germline (reference sequence). With 4 bases removed from V and 5 bases from J, the gap between germline ends came to 20 bases.

There are many counts of this clonotype. The gene calls are TRBV7-9 and TRBJ2-7; no clear D gene. V dropped 3 bases and J dropped 2 bases, with 8 bases sitting between them. This CDR3 has 13 amino acids. Germline CDR1 SEHNR, CDR2 FQNEAQ (reference sequence). CDR3 sequence: CASSFGQTYEQYF. In nucleotides, the CDR3 is TGTGCCAGCAGCTTCGGTCAGACCTACGAGCAGTACTTC.

The chain is built from TRBV7-9 and TRBJ2-3; no definite D call. This CDR3 is built from 15 residues. Trimming stripped 5 bases from V and 0 bases from J, with 12 bases between. Germline CDR1 and CDR2: SEHNR and FQNEAQ (reference sequence). Written as DNA, the CDR3 is TGTGCCAGCAGCCTCAGCGCTCCTAGCACAGATACGCAGTATTTT. It yields the protein CASSLSAPSTDTQYF.

This clonotype was recorded a few times. V gene TRBV18 combines with J gene TRBJ2-4; no firm D call. Trimming took 5 bases from V and 8 from J, leaving 13 bases between them. This CDR3 comprises 13 residues. Germline CDR1 KGHSH, CDR2 LQKENI. The CDR3 is CASSATVDDIQYF. The CDR3 DNA sequence: TGTGCCAGCTCAGCTACCGTTGACGACATTCAGTACTTC. Supplemented by reference TRBV18 and TRBJ2-4, the full variable domain reads NAGVMQNPRHLVRRRGQEARLRCSPMKGHSHVYWYRQLPEEGLKFMVYLQKENIIDESGMPKERFSAEFPKEGPSILRIQQVVRGDSAAYFCASSATVDDIQYFGAGTRLSVL.

Points on this clonotype: One junction end does not reproduce the germline sequence, and a read error may be involved. The rearrangement uses TRBV4-2 and TRBJ2-7; TRBD2 is a possible D gene (5 bases). Germline loops: CDR1 LGHNA, CDR2 YNFKEQ. CDR3 length: 13 amino acids. The CDR3 coding sequence is TGTGCCCGCAGCCAAGATCGGGCGGGTGAGCAGTACTTC. It codes for CARSQDRAGEQYF.

The V and J genes are TRBV7-3 and TRBJ2-1; 10 bases map to TRBD2. The CDR3 extends over 17 amino acids. Germline assignment: CDR1 SGHTA and CDR2 FQGTGA. Trimming removed 1 base from V and 0 bases from J; junction bases left unmatched: 3. The CDR3 loop is CASSLRASGSSYNEQFF. CDR3 nucleotides: TGTGCCAGCAGCTTAAGGGCTAGCGGGAGCTCCTACAATGAGCAGTTCTTC.

The chain carries TRBV4-1 and TRBJ1-2; unclear D gene. Trimming cost V 4 bases and J 8 bases, with 17 bases left between them. CDR1 is MGHRA and CDR2 is YSYEKL in the germline V gene. The CDR3 runs 14 residues. CDR3 nucleotides: TGCGCCAGCAGCCCAAGTGCGAGTCTTCGAGGCTACACCTTC. It specifies CASSPSASLRGYTF.

This chain uses TRBV29-1 with TRBJ2-4, with D possibly being TRBD1 (6 bases). The CDR3 is 14 amino acids. The V gene's germline CDR1 is SQVTM and CDR2 ANQGSEA. Trimming shortened V by 4 bases and J by 8 bases, and 18 bases separated the two germline ends. In nucleotides, the CDR3 is TGCAGCGTTGCACCGGGACAAGGTTTCGACATTCAGTACTTC. This encodes CSVAPGQGFDIQYF.

The CDR3 DNA follows: TGCGCCACCCGGACTAGCGGCGGCACAGATACGCAGTATTTT. It translates to CATRTSGGTDTQYF. The chain has TRBV10-2 and TRBJ2-3, with TRBD2 identical over 10 bases. The CDR3 sequence is 14 residues long. The trim removed 10 bases at V and 1 base at J, leaving 5 bases unmatched. Germline loops: CDR1 WSHSY, CDR2 SAAADI.

The gene calls are TRBV12-3 or TRBV12-4 and TRBJ2-7, with a tentative D call TRBD2 (6 bases). V lost 7 bases and J lost 4, with 11 bases in between. The CDR3 is 12 residues long. CDR3 region: CASTDGGYEQYF. CDR3 DNA: TGTGCCAGCACCGACGGGGGATACGAGCAGTACTTC.

The CDR3 is CASSVEGNTVYGYTF. CDR3 coding DNA: TGTGCCAGCAGCGTAGAAGGGAACACAGTCTATGGCTACACCTTC. This chain uses TRBV9 with TRBJ1-2, with D unresolved. The germline gives CDR1 SGDLS, CDR2 YYNGEE. The CDR3 is made up of 15 amino acids. The V end lost 0 bases, the J end lost 4 bases, and 13 bases lay between the germline ends.

This clonotype was observed once. At one boundary the junction diverges from the germline segment, which might be a read error. This sequence joins TRBV9 and TRBJ2-1; 7 bases line up with TRBD2. The CDR3 runs to 17 residues. CDR1 and CDR2 (germline): SGDLS, YYNGEE. The CDR3 DNA reads TGTGCCCGCAGCGTAGCTTTGTTGGCTAGCGGCGACAATGAGCAGTTCTTC. It yields the protein CARSVALLASGDNEQFF.

The chain links TRBV5-1 to TRBJ2-1; perhaps TRBD2 as D (5 bases). Germline loops: CDR1 SGHRS, CDR2 YFSETQ. This CDR3 spans 14 amino acids. With 4 bases removed from V and 8 bases from J, the gap between germline ends came to 16 bases. CDR3 sequence reads: CASSVERLAYEQFF. Here the CDR3 DNA reads TGCGCCAGCAGCGTGGAGCGGCTAGCCTATGAGCAGTTCTTC.

In its sample, this clonotype was seen a few times. The CDR3 bases are TGTGCCAGCGGGACAGGGCTCCGCGAGCAGTACTTC. Encoded protein: CASGTGLREQYF. The chain has TRBV3-1 and TRBJ2-7, with TRBD1 matching over 9 bases. CDR1 is LGHDT and CDR2 is YNNKEL in the germline V gene (reference sequence). V shed 8 bases and J 6 bases; nucleotides not matched to a gene: 5. The CDR3 is 12 residues long.

The chain employs TRBV13 and TRBJ2-7, with 8 nucleotides matching TRBD1. The CDR3 loop spans 14 amino acids. The V segment lost 5 bases and the J segment 3 bases; nucleotides outside the gene matches: 6. Germline V gene sequence: CDR1 PRHDT, CDR2 FYEKMQ (reference sequence). The DNA for the CDR3 is TGTGCCAGCAGCGCCCGACAGGGGATCTACGAGCAGTACTTC. This codes for CASSARQGIYEQYF.

This chain links TRBV14 with TRBJ1-1; D is undetermined. The V and J ends lost 2 bases and 3 bases respectively, with 4 bases between them. The CDR3 has 12 amino acids. Germline V gives CDR1 SGHDN, CDR2 FVKESK. Here the CDR3 DNA reads TGTGCCAGCAGCCAATATGACACTGAAGCTTTCTTT. Translation gives CASSQYDTEAFF. The full variable domain, in which reference TRBV14 and TRBJ1-1 provide the parts outside the CDR3, is EAGVTQFPSHSVIEKGQTVTLRCDPISGHDNLYWYRRVMGKEIKFLLHFVKESKQDESGMPNNRFLAERTGGTYSTLKVQPAELEDSGVYFCASSQYDTEAFFGQGTRLTVV.